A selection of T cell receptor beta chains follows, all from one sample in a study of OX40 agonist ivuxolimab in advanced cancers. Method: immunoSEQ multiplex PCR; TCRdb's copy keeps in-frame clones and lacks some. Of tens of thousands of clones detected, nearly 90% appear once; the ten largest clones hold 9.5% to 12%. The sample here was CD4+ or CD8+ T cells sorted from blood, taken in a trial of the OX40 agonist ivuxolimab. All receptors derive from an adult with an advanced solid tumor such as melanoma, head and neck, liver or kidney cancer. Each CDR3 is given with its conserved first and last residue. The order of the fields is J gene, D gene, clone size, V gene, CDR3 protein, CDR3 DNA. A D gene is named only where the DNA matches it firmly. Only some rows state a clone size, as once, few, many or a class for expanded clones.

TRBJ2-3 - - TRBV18 CASSQGPDTQYF TGTGCCAGCTCTCAAGGGCCAGATACGCAGTATTTT
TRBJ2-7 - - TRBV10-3 CAIRGGSYEQYF TGTGCCATCAGAGGGGGCTCCTACGAGCAGTACTTC
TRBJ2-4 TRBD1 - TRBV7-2 CASSSGQGDIQYF TGTGCCAGCAGCTCGGGACAGGGGGACATTCAGTACTTC
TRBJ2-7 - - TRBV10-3 CAISGGPLYDYEQYF TGTGCCATCAGCGGGGGGCCCCTATACGACTACGAGCAGTACTTC
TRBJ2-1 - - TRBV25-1 CASSGEKLEEQFF TGTGCCAGCAGTGGCGAAAAGTTGGAGGAGCAGTTCTTC
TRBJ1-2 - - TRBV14 CASSQSGAYGYTF TGTGCCAGCAGCCAATCAGGGGCCTATGGCTACACCTTC
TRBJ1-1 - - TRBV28 CASSLYMWGTEAFF TGTGCCAGCAGTTTATATATGTGGGGCACTGAAGCTTTCTTT
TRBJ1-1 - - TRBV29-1 CSVVVRFNTEAFF TGCAGCGTTGTAGTCAGATTTAACACTGAAGCTTTCTTT
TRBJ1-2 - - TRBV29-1 CSAQASGAGDYGYTF TGCAGCGCCCAAGCTAGTGGGGCCGGCGACTATGGCTACACCTTC
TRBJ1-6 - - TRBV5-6 CASSLRQDPSPLHF TGTGCCAGCAGCTTGCGGCAAGATCCTTCACCCCTCCACTTT
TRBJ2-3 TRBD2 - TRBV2 CASSWTSGSDTQYF TGTGCCAGCAGTTGGACTAGCGGGTCAGATACGCAGTATTTT
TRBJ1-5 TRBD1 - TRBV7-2 CASSFSGTGTGQPQHF TGTGCCAGCAGCTTCTCCGGGACAGGGACCGGTCAGCCCCAGCATTTT
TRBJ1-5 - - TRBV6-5 CASSYQLPRTGQPQHF TGTGCCAGCAGTTACCAATTACCCCGAACGGGTCAGCCCCAGCATTTT
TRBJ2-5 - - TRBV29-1 CSAGGPETQYF TGCAGCGCCGGGGGGCCCGAGACCCAGTACTTC
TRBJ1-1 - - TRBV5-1 CASSLGREAFF TGCGCCAGCAGCTTGGGGAGGGAAGCTTTCTTT
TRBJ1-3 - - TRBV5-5 CASSLDWGSSGNTIYF TGTGCCAGCAGCTTGGATTGGGGAAGCTCTGGAAACACCATATATTTT
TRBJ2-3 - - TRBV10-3 CAISESKGSGGTDTQYF TGTGCCATCAGTGAGTCTAAGGGATCAGGAGGGACAGATACGCAGTATTTT
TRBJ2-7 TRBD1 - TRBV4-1 CASSQTPGQPDYEQYF TGCGCCAGCAGCCAAACTCCGGGACAGCCCGATTACGAGCAGTACTTC
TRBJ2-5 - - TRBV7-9 CASSLKLQETQYF TGTGCCAGCAGCTTAAAACTCCAAGAGACCCAGTACTTC
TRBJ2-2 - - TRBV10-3 CAISVERGFFENTGELFF TGTGCCATCAGTGTAGAGAGAGGATTTTTCGAGAACACCGGGGAGCTGTTTTTT
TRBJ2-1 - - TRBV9 CASSERLGALSSYNEQFF TGTGCCAGCAGCGAACGCTTGGGGGCCCTGAGCTCCTACAATGAGCAGTTCTTC
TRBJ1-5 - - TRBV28 CASSLRGRGNQPQHF TGTGCCAGCAGTTTAAGGGGGAGAGGCAATCAGCCCCAGCATTTT
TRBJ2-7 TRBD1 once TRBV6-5 CASKQGRISYEQYF TGTGCCAGCAAACAGGGGCGCATCTCCTACGAGCAGTACTTC
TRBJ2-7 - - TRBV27 CASSRGPGQRYEQYF TGTGCCAGCAGTAGGGGACCGGGACAACGGTACGAGCAGTACTTC
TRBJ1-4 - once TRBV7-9 CASSQRPGSLGEKLFF TGTGCCAGCAGTCAACGTCCAGGGAGTTTGGGTGAAAAACTGTTTTTT
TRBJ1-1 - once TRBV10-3 CAISDSGTEAFF TGTGCCATCAGTGATTCGGGCACTGAAGCTTTCTTT
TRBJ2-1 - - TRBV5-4 CASSSGTERNEQFF TGTGCCAGCAGCTCCGGGACCGAACGTAATGAGCAGTTCTTC
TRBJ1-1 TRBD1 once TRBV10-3 CATRQGASTEAFF TGTGCCACACGACAGGGGGCGAGCACTGAAGCTTTCTTT
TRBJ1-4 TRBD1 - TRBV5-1 CASSYLTGGFEKLFF TGCGCCAGCAGCTATCTTACAGGGGGCTTTGAAAAACTGTTTTTT
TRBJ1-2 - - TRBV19 CASSIGSSGTSGYGYTF TGTGCCAGTAGTATAGGTTCATCCGGGACCTCAGGCTATGGCTACACCTTC
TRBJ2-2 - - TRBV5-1 CASIAYEGSTGELFF TGCGCCAGCATTGCGTACGAGGGGAGCACCGGGGAGCTGTTTTTT
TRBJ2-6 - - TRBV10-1 CASSESESKGTMQSSGANVLTF TGCGCCAGCAGTGAGTCTGAAAGTAAGGGGACGATGCAATCCTCTGGGGCCAACGTCCTGACTTTC
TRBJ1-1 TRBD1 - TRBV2 CASSRVEGQGPFF TGTGCCAGCAGCCGGGTCGAGGGACAGGGCCCTTTCTTT
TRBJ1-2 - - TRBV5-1 CASSLDRLYGYTF TGCGCCAGCAGCTTGGACAGACTCTATGGCTACACCTTC
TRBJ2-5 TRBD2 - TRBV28 CASSYSGGLETQYF TGTGCCAGCAGTTATAGCGGGGGGTTGGAGACCCAGTACTTC
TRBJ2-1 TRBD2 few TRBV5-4 CASSSPTSGEQFF TGTGCCAGCAGCTCGCCTACTAGCGGGGAGCAGTTCTTC
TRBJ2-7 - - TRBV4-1 CASSSPGTTAYEQYF TGCGCCAGCAGCTCTCCCGGGACGACAGCCTACGAGCAGTACTTC
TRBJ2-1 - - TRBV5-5 CASSRLGRGAYNEQFF TGTGCCAGCAGCCGGCTCGGCAGGGGAGCCTACAATGAGCAGTTCTTC
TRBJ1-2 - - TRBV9 CASSVGPGYGYTF TGTGCCAGCAGCGTAGGGCCCGGCTATGGCTACACCTTC
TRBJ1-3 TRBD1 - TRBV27 CASRLTGAGNTIYF TGTGCCAGCAGGCTGACAGGGGCTGGAAACACCATATATTTT